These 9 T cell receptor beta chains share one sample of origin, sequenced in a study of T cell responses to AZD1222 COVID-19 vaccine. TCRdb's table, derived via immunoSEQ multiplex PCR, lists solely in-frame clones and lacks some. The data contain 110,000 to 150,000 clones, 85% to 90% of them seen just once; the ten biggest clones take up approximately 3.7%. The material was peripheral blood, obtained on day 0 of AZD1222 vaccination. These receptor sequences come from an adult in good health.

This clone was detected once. Here the CDR3 DNA reads TGTGCCAGCGGACAGGGGAACTATGGCTACACCTTC. This gives the protein CASGQGNYGYTF. V usage is TRBV6-5 and J usage is TRBJ1-2; the match to TRBD1 covers 9 bases. Germline CDR1 is MNHEY and CDR2 is SVGAGI. The V and J ends lost 8 bases and 2 bases, in that order; junction bases with no gene match: 0. The CDR3 consists of 12 residues.

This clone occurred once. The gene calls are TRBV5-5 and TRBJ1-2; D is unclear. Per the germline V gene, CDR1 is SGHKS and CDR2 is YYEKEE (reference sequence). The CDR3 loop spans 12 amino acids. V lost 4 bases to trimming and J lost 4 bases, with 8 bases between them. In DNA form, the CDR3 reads TGTGCCAGCAGCCCCGAGGGCTATGGCTACACCTTC. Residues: CASSPEGYGYTF.

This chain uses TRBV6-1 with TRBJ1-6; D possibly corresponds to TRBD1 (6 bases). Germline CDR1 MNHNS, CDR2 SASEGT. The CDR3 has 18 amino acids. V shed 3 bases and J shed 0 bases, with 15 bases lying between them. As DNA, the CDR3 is TGTGCCAGCAGTGACCCCAGGGGCAGGAGCTCCTATAATTCACCCCTCCACTTT. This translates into CASSDPRGRSSYNSPLHF.

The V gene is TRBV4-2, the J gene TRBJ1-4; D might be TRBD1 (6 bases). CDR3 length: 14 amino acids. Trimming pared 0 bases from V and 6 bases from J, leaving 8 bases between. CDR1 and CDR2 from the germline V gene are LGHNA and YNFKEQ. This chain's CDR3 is CASSQDNRDEKLFF. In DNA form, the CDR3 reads TGTGCCAGCAGCCAAGATAACAGGGATGAAAAACTGTTTTTT.

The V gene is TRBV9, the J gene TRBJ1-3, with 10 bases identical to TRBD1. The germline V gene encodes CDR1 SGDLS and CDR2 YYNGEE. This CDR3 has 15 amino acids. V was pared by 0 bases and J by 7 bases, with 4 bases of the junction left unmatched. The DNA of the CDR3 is TGTGCCAGCAGCGTAGAGGGGGGACAGGGGAACACCATATATTTT. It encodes CASSVEGGQGNTIYF.

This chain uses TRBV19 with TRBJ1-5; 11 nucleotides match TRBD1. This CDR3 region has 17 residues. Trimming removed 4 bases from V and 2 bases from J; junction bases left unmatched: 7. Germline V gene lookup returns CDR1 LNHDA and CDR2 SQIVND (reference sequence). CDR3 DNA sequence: TGTGCCAGTAGTAGGGGAGGACAGGGGGCTGGCAATCAGCCCCAGCATTTT. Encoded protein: CASSRGGQGAGNQPQHF.

DNA for the CDR3: TGCGCCAGCAGCAGGGCAACTAATGAAAAACTGTTTTTT. As protein: CASSRATNEKLFF. V usage is TRBV4-1 and J usage is TRBJ1-4; D remains unclear. The CDR3 runs 13 residues. The V gene lost 5 bases and the J gene lost 0 bases, with 4 bases spanning the gap. Germline CDR1 and CDR2: MGHRA and YSYEKL.

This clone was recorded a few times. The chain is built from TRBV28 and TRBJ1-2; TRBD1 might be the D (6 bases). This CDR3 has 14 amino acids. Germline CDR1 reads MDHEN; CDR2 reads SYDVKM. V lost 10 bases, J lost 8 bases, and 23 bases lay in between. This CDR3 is CATGQNPVIVGYTF. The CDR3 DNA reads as TGTGCCACCGGACAGAACCCTGTCATCGTAGGCTACACCTTC.

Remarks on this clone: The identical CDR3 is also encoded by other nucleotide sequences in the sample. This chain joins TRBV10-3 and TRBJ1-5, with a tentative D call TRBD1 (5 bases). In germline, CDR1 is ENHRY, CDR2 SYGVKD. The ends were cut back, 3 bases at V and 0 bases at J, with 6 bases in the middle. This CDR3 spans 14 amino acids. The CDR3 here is CAISEGVSNQPQHF. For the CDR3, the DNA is TGTGCCATCAGTGAAGGGGTTAGCAATCAGCCCCAGCATTTT.